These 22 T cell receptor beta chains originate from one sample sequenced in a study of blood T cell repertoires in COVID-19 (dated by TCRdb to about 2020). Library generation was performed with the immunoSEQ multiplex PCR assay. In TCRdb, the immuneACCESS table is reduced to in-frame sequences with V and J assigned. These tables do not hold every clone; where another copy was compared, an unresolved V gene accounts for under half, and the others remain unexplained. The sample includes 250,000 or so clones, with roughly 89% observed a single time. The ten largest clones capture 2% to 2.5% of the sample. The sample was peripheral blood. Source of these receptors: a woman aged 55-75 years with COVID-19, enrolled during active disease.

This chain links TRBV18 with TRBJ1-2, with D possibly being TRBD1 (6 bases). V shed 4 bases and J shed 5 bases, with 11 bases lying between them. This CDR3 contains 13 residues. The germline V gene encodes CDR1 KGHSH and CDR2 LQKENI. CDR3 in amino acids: CASSLPGQYGYTF. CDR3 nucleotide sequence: TGTGCCAGCTCACTACCCGGACAGTATGGCTACACCTTC. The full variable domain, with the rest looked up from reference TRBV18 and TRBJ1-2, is NAGVMQNPRHLVRRRGQEARLRCSPMKGHSHVYWYRQLPEEGLKFMVYLQKENIIDESGMPKERFSAEFPKEGPSILRIQQVVRGDSAAYFCASSLPGQYGYTFGSGTRLTVV.

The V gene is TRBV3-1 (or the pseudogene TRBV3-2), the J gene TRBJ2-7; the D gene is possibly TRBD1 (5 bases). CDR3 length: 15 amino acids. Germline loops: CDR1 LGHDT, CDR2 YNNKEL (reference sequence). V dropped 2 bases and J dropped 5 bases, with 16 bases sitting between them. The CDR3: CASSQYGQGSNEQYF. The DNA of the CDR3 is TGTGCCAGCAGCCAATACGGTCAGGGATCGAACGAGCAGTACTTC.

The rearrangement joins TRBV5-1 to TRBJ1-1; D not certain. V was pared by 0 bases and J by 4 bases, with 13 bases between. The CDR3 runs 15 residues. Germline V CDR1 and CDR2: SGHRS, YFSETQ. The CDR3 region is CASSLATGTSTEAFF. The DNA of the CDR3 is TGCGCCAGCAGCTTGGCCACGGGTACCAGCACTGAAGCTTTCTTT.

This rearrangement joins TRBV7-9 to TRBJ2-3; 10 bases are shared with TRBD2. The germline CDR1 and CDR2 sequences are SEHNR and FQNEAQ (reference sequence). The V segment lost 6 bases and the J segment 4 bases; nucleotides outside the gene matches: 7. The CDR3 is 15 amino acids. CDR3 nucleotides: TGTGCCAGCAGTCAACTAGCGGGATACCCAGATACGCAGTATTTT. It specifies CASSQLAGYPDTQYF.

The CDR3 coding sequence is TGCGCCAGCGAACAGGGGGGCACAGATACGCAGTATTTT. Its protein product is CASEQGGTDTQYF. The rearrangement uses TRBV10-2 and TRBJ2-3; 8 bases are shared with TRBD1. Germline CDR1 reads WSHSY; CDR2 reads SAAADI. The V and J ends lost 8 bases and 1 base, in that order; junction bases with no gene match: 2. This CDR3 is built from 13 residues.

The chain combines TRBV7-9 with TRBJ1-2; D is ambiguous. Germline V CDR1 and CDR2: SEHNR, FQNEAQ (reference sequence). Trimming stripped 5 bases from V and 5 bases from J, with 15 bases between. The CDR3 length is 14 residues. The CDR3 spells CASSLPDNRYGYTF. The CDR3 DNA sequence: TGTGCCAGCAGCCTCCCTGACAATCGTTATGGCTACACCTTC. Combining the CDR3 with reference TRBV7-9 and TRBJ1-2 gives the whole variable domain DTGVSQNPRHKITKRGQNVTFRCDPISEHNRLYWYRQTLGQGPEFLTYFQNEAQLEKSRLLSDRFSAERPKGSFSTLEIQRTEQGDSAMYLCASSLPDNRYGYTFGSGTRLTVV.

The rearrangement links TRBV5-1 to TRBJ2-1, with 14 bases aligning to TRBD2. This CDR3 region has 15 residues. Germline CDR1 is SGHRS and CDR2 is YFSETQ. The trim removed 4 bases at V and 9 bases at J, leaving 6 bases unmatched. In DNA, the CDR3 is TGCGCCAGCAGCCGGGGGACTAGCGGGGGTAGTGAGCAGTTCTTC. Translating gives CASSRGTSGGSEQFF.

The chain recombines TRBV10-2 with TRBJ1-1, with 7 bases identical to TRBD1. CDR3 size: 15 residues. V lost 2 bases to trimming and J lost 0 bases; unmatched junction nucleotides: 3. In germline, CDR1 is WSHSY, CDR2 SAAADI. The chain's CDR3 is CASSERTGVNTEAFF. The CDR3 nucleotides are TGCGCCAGCAGTGAGCGAACAGGGGTGAACACTGAAGCTTTCTTT.

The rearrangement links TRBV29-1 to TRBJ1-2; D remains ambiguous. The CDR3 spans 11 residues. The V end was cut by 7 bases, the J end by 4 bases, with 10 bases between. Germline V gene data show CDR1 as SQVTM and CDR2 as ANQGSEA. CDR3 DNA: TGCAGCGCGGGATCCTCCTATGGCTACACCTTC. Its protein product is CSAGSSYGYTF. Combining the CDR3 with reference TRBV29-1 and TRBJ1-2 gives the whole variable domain SAVISQKPSRDICQRGTSLTIQCQVDSQVTMMFWYRQQPGQSLTLIATANQGSEATYESGFVIDKFPISRPNLTFSTLTVSNMSPEDSSIYLCSAGSSYGYTFGSGTRLTVV.

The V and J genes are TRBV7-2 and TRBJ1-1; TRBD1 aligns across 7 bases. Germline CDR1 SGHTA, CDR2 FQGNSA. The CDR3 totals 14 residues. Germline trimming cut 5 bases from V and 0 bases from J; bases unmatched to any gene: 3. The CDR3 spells CASSLGTVNTEAFF. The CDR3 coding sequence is TGTGCCAGCAGCCTAGGGACAGTGAACACTGAAGCTTTCTTT. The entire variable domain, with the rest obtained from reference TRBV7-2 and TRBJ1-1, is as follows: GAGVSQSPSNKVTEKGKDVELRCDPISGHTALYWYRQSLGQGLEFLIYFQGNSAPDKSGLPSDRFSAERTGGSVSTLTIQRTQQEDSAVYLCASSLGTVNTEAFFGQGTRLTVV.

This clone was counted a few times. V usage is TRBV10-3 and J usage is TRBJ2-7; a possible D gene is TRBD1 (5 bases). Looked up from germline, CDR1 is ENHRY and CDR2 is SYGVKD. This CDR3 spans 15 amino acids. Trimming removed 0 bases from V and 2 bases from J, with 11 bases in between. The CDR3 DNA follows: TGTGCCATCAGTGAGTCGATAACAGGAACCTACGAGCAGTACTTC. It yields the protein CAISESITGTYEQYF.

The DNA for the CDR3 is TGTGCCAGCAGCCGCCGGGACTCCTACGAGCAGTACTTC. Its translation is CASSRRDSYEQYF. J is TRBJ2-7 and V is TRBV3-1 (or the pseudogene TRBV3-2), with a possible D match to TRBD2 (5 bases). Germline-derived CDR1 and CDR2 are LGHDT and YNNKEL (reference sequence). CDR3 size: 13 residues. Trimming pared 4 bases from V and 0 bases from J, leaving 7 bases between.

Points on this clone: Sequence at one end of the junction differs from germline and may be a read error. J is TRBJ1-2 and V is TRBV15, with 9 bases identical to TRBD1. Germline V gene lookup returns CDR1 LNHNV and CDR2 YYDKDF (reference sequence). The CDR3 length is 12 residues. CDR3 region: CATSRDRGGSNF. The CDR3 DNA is TGTGCCACCAGCCGTGACAGGGGGGGTTCTAATTTC.

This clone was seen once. CDR3 residues: CAWTKEFTDTQYF. Here the CDR3 DNA reads TGTGCCTGGACAAAGGAGTTCACAGATACGCAGTATTTT. The V and J genes are TRBV30 and TRBJ2-3; no clear D. CDR1 and CDR2 from the germline V gene are GTSNPN and SVGIG (reference sequence). V was cut by 4 bases and J by 2 bases, with 10 bases left in between. The CDR3 is made up of 13 amino acids.

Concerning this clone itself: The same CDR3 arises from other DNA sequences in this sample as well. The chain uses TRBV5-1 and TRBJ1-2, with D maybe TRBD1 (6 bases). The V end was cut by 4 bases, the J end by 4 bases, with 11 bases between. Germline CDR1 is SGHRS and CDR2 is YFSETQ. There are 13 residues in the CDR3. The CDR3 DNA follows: TGCGCCAGCAGCCTACAGGGCTCCTATGGCTACACCTTC. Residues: CASSLQGSYGYTF.

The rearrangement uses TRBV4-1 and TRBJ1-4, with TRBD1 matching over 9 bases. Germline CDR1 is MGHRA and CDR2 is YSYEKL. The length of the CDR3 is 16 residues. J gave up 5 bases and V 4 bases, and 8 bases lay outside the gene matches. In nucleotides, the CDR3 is TGCGCCAGCAGCCGGGAAGAGGGGACAGGGAATGAAAAACTGTTTTTT. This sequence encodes CASSREEGTGNEKLFF.

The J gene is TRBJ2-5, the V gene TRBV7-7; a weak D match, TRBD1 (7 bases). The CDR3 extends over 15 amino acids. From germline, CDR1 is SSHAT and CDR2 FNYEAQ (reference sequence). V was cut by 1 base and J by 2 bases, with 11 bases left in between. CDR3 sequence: CASSLVGGQQETQYF. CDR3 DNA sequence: TGTGCCAGCAGCTTAGTGGGGGGACAGCAAGAGACCCAGTACTTC.

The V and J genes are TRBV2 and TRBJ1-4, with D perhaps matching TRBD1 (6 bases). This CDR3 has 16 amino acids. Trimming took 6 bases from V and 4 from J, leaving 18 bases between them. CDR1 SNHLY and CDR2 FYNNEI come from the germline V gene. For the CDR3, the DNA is TGTGCCAGCAGCGCTGATCGGAGGGGGGGTAATGAAAAACTGTTTTTT. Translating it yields CASSADRRGGNEKLFF.

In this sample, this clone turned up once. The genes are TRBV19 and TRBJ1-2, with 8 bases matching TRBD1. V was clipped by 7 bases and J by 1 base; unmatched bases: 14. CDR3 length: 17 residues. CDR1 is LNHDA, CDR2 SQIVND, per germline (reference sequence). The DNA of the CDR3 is TGTGCCAGTACCCCTATAGTCCGGACAGGGTATAACTATGGCTACACCTTC. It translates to CASTPIVRTGYNYGYTF.

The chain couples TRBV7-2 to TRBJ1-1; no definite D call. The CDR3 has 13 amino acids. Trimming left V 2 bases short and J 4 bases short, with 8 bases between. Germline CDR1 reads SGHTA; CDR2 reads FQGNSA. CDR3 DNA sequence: TGTGCCAGCAGCTTAAGTGAGGGCACTGAAGCTTTCTTT. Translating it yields CASSLSEGTEAFF. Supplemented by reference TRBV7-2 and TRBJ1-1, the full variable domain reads GAGVSQSPSNKVTEKGKDVELRCDPISGHTALYWYRQSLGQGLEFLIYFQGNSAPDKSGLPSDRFSAERTGGSVSTLTIQRTQQEDSAVYLCASSLSEGTEAFFGQGTRLTVV.

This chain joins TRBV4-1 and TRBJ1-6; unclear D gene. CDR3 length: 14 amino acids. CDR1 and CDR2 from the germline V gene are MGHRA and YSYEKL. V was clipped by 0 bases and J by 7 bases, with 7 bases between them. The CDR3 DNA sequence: TGCGCCAGCAGCCAAGATCTCAGAAATTCACCCCTCCACTTT. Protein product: CASSQDLRNSPLHF.

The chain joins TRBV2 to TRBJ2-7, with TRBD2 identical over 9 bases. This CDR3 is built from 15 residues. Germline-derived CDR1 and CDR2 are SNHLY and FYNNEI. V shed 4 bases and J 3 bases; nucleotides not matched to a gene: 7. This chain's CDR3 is CASSGLAGDFYEQYF. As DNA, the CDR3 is TGTGCCAGCAGTGGTTTAGCGGGGGACTTCTACGAGCAGTACTTC. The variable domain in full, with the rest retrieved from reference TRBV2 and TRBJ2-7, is EPEVTQTPSHQVTQMGQEVILRCVPISNHLYFYWYRQILGQKVEFLVSFYNNEISEKSEIFDDQFSVERPDGSNFTLKIRSTKLEDSAMYFCASSGLAGDFYEQYFGPGTRLTVT.